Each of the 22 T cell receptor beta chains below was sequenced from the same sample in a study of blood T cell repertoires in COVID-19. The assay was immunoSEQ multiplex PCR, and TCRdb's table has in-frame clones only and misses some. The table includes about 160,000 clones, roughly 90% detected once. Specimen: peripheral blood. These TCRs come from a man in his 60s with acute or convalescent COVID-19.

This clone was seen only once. This CDR3 reads CAWSVFGTTRLLAKNIQYF. In nucleotides, the CDR3 is TGTGCCTGGAGTGTATTTGGCACCACCAGACTGTTGGCCAAAAACATTCAGTACTTC. The chain links TRBV30 to TRBJ2-4; no definite D call. The V end lost 0 bases, the J end lost 1 base, and 22 bases lay between the germline ends. Germline CDR1 reads GTSNPN; CDR2 reads SVGIG (reference sequence). This CDR3 contains 19 residues.

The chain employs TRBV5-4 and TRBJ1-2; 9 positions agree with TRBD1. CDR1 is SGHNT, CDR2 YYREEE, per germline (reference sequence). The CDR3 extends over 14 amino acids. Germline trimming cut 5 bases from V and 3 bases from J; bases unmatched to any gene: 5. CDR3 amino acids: CASRITGGDYGYTF. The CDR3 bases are TGTGCCAGCAGGATTACAGGGGGCGACTATGGCTACACCTTC.

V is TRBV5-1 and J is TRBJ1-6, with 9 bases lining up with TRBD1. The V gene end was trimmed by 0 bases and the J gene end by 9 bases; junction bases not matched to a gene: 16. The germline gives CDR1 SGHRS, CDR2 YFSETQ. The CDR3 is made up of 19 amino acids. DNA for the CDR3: TGCGCCAGCAGCTTGGGCGTAGGTGGACCGGGACAGGGTACTTCACCCCTCCACTTT. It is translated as CASSLGVGGPGQGTSPLHF. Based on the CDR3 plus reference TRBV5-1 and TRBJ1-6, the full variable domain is KAGVTQTPRYLIKTRGQQVTLSCSPISGHRSVSWYQQTPGQGLQFLFEYFSETQRNKGNFPGRFSGRQFSNSRSEMNVSTLELGDSALYLCASSLGVGGPGQGTSPLHFGNGTRLTVT.

CDR3 region: CASMLSRASEQYF. For the CDR3, the DNA is TGCGCCAGCATGCTCAGCAGGGCCTCCGAGCAGTACTTC. This chain uses TRBV10-2 with TRBJ2-7; a possible D gene is TRBD1 (5 bases). In germline, CDR1 is WSHSY, CDR2 SAAADI. The germline V and J ends were trimmed by 7 bases and 6 bases, with 16 bases remaining between them. The CDR3 covers 13 residues.

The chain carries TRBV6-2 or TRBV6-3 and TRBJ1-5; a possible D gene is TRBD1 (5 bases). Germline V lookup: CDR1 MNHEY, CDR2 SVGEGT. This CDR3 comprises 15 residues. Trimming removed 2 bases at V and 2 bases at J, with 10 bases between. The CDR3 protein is CASSYARGGNQPQHF. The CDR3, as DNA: TGTGCCAGCAGTTACGCTAGGGGTGGCAATCAGCCCCAGCATTTT.

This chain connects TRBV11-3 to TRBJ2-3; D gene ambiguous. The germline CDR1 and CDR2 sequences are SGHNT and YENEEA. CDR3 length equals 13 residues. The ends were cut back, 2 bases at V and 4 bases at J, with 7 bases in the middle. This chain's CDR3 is CASSLRRSDTQYF. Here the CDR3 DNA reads TGTGCCAGCAGCTTAAGGAGATCAGATACGCAGTATTTT.

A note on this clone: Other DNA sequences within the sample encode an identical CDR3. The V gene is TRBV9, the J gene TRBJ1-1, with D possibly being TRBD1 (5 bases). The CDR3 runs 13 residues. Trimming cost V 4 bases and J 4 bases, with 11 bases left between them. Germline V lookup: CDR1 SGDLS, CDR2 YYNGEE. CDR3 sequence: CASSPGGRTEAFF. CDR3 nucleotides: TGTGCCAGCAGCCCCGGGGGACGCACTGAAGCTTTCTTT. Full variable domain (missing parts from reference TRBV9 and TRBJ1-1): DSGVTQTPKHLITATGQRVTLRCSPRSGDLSVYWYQQSLDQGLQFLIQYYNGEERAKGNILERFSAQQFPDLHSELNLSSLELGDSALYFCASSPGGRTEAFFGQGTRLTVV.

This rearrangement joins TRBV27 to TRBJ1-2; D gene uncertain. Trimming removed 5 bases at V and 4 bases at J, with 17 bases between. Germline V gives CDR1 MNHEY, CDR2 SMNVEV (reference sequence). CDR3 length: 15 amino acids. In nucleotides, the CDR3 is TGTGCCAGCAGTGCCGGGAGAGGAGCTAGCTATGGCTACACCTTC. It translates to CASSAGRGASYGYTF.

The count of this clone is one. Here the CDR3 DNA reads TGTGCCAGCTCACCCGGACGGGGGGAGACCCAGTACTTC. Translated: CASSPGRGETQYF. The chain joins TRBV18 to TRBJ2-5; TRBD2 is a possible D gene (6 bases). The CDR3 is 13 residues long. V was trimmed by 3 bases and J by 5 bases, leaving 10 bases between them. Germline V gives CDR1 KGHSH, CDR2 LQKENI.

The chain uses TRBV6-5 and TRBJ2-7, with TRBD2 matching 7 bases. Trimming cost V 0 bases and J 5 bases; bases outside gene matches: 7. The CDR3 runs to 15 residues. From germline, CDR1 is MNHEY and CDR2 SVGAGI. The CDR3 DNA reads TGTGCCAGCAGTTACTCGGTCGGGGGGTGGGACGAGCAGTACTTC. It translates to CASSYSVGGWDEQYF.

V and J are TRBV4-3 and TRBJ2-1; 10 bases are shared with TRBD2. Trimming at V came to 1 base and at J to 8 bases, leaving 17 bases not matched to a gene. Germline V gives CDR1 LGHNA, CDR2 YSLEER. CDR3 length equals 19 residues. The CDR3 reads CASSQAGRGAGGRAYEQFF. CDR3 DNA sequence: TGCGCCAGCAGCCAAGCGGGAAGAGGAGCGGGGGGGCGGGCCTATGAGCAGTTCTTC.

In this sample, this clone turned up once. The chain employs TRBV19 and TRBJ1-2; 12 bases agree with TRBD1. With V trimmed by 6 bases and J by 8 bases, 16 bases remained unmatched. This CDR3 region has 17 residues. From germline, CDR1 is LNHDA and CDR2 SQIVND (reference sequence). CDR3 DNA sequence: TGTGCCAGTAGAAAAGGGCTCGACGGGACAGGGGGCAGGGGCTACACCTTC. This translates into CASRKGLDGTGGRGYTF. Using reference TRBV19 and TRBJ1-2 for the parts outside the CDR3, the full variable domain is DGGITQSPKYLFRKEGQNVTLSCEQNLNHDAMYWYRQDPGQGLRLIYYSQIVNDFQKGDIAEGYSVSREKKESFPLTVTSAQKNPTAFYLCASRKGLDGTGGRGYTFGSGTRLTVV.

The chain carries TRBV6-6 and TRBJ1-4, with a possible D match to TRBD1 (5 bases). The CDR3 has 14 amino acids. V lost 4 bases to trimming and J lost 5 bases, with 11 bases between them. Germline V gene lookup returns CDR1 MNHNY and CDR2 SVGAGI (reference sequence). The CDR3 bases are TGTGCCAGCAGTTCAGGGTGGTCAAATGAAAAACTGTTTTTT. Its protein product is CASSSGWSNEKLFF.

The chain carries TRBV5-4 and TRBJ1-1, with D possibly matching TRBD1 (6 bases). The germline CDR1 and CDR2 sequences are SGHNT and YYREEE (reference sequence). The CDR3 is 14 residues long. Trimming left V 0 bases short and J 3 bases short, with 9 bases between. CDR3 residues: CASSLVSGDTEAFF. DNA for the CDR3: TGTGCCAGCAGCTTGGTATCAGGGGACACTGAAGCTTTCTTT.

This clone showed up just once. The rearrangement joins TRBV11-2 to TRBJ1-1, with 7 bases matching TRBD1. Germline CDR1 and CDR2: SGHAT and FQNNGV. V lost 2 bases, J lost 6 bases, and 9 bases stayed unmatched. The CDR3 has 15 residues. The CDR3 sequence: CASSLNRDRGAEAFF. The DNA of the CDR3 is TGTGCCAGCAGCTTAAATCGGGACAGAGGGGCTGAAGCTTTCTTT.

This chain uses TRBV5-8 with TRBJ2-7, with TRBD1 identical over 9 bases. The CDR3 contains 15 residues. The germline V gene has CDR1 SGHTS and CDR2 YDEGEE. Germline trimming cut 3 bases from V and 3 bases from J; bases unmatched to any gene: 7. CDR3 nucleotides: TGTGCCAGCAGCTACAGGGGGCGAAACGGCTACGAGCAGTACTTC. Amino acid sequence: CASSYRGRNGYEQYF.

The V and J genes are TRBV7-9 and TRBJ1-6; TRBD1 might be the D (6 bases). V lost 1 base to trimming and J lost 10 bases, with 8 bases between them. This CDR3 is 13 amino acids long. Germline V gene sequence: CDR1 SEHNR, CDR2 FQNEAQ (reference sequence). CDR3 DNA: TGTGCCAGCAGCTTAGGGACAGTCTCACCCCTCCACTTT. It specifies CASSLGTVSPLHF.

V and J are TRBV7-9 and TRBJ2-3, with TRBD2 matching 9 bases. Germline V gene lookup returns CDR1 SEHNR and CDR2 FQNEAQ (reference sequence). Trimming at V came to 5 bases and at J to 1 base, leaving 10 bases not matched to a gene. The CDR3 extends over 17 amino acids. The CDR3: CASSKTLAGRGTDTQYF. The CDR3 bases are TGTGCCAGCAGCAAGACCCTAGCGGGGAGAGGCACAGATACGCAGTATTTT.

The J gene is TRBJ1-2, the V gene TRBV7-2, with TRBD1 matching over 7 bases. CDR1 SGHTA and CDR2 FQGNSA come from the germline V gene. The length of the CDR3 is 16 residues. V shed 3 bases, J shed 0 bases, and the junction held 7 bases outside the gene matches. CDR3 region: CASSLGGQVTNYGYTF. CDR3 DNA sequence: TGTGCCAGCAGCTTGGGTGGACAGGTGACTAACTATGGCTACACCTTC.

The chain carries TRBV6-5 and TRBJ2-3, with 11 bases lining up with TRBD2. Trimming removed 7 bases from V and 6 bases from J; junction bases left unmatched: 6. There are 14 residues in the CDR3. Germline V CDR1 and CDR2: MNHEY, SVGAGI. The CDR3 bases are TGTGCCAGCACCCAACTAGCGGGGGAGGATACGCAGTATTTT. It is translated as CASTQLAGEDTQYF.

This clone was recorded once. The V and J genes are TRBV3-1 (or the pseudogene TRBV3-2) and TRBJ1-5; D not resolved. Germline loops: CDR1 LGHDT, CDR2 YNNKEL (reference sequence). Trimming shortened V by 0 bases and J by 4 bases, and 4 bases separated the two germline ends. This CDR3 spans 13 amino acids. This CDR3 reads CASSQESNQPQHF. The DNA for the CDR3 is TGTGCCAGCAGCCAAGAGAGTAATCAGCCCCAGCATTTT.

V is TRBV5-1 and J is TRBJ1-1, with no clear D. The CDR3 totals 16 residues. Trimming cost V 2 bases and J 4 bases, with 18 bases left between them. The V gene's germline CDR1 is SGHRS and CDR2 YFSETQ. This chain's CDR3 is CASSFLGIRGGTEAFF. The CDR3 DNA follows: TGCGCCAGCAGCTTCCTCGGGATTCGGGGAGGCACTGAAGCTTTCTTT.